The entry below gives a single T cell receptor (beta chain) sequence along with its context. Its antigen has not been determined. The sample holds no much larger clone one base away, and base qualities are not on file. The TCR beta CDR3 regions were amplified from the RNA transcripts. The first round of RT-PCR for the TCR CDR3 was performed with the HTBI primer set and the Qiagen OneStep RT-PCR kit. Libraries were constructed in a second round of multiplex PCR, after which size selection and purification were performed. Libraries were sequenced paired-end with 100 bp reads on an Illumina HiSeq2000. For the original study's pipeline: SOAPnuke was used to process the raw data, with reads discarded if the reads contained adapters or uncalled bases, had a mean Phred below 15, or lacked an exact constant-primer or identifier match. High-quality paired reads were merged with COPE v1.2.5, and unique nucleotide sequences were defined as clonotypes. MiTCR v1.1 was used to align the clonotypes against IMGT TRBV, TRBD and TRBJ reference segments. Only V-J combinations with frequency above 0.0001, covering roughly 99% of repertoires, were analysed. The TCS score was defined as F50 (clonal expansion) divided by E x V (chaos), with BLOSUM62-based TCRdist calculated between CDR3 peptides within each V-J. Welch's t-statistics and random forest reduced around 550 V-J features to roughly 13, which were used in a naive Bayes classifier (R e1071). In TCRdb, the public reads were trimmed at Q25 with fastp and aligned with MiXCR, with productive beta chains retained. Each record represents a unique CDR3 protein, reported with the most common genes and DNA among its rows. The V and J calls were not made by the authors but by TCRdb's processing. This sample lists around 520,000 distinct CDR3 sequences; 14% were detected once. The top ten hold under 20% of the sample.

This entry belongs to a study of T cells in Graves' hyperthyroidism and ophthalmopathy (dated by TCRdb to between 2018 and 2020). About the investigation overall: Peripheral blood was sampled at the time of initial diagnosis, prior to any treatment. To identify TCR V-J signatures that set the groups apart, the researchers used a discovery cohort of 90 to 100 patients, made up of 40 to 45 with Graves' ophthalmopathy and approximately 57 with stable Graves' hyperthyroidism. Prospective prediction of ophthalmopathy was tested in an independent validation cohort consisting of fewer than 20 hyperthyroidism patients and more than 15 patients who later progressed to ophthalmopathy. The roughly 91 discovery patients were randomly divided into training and test sets at a 7:3 ratio. Thyroid tissue and blood T-cell repertoires from six or seven Graves' hyperthyroidism patients were also compared in the study. Once sampling was done, hyperthyroidism patients were given methimazole at a starting dose of 30 mg daily, whereas ophthalmopathy patients were given high-dose intravenous methylprednisolone. TCR Vbeta CDR3 sequencing of 120 to 150 peripheral blood samples (roughly 41 ophthalmopathy, about 75 hyperthyroidism and approximately 17 progressor patients) is reported in the paper. Overall results and qualifications from the work: Most expanded thyroid clonotypes (frequency above 0.001) were also found in blood, which suggests that blood repertoires may mirror thyroid immune responses. A 13 V-J signature model separated ophthalmopathy from stable hyperthyroidism, with approximately 86% sensitivity and about 81% specificity in cross-validation and 80%/75% in testing. During validation, the model predicted progression to ophthalmopathy a median of around 6 months ahead of onset, with roughly 65% sensitivity and more than 72% specificity. Sample size was not statistically predetermined, and investigators were not blinded to group allocation.

CDR1 is given as LNHDA and CDR2 as SQIVND, both from the germline V gene (reference sequence). The CDR3 starts with the cysteine, ends with the phenylalanine, and has 14 residues. Only the CDR3 DNA stays, 42 bases, in frame from base 1. At the junction V is shortened by 3 bases and J by 4 bases, with 12 bases in between. A patient counted as having stable Graves' hyperthyroidism if no progression to ophthalmopathy occurred over 18 months of follow-up. Hyperthyroidism patients were newly diagnosed, with disease duration under 2 months, and aged 18 to 65 years. The study excluded patients with uncontrolled infections, other autoimmune diseases, pregnancy or lactation. Diagnoses relied on clinical symptoms, serum thyroxine and TRAb, thyroid ultrasound and orbital computed tomography. Ficoll-Paque density gradient centrifugation was used to isolate PBMCs from 8 to 10 ml of fresh peripheral blood. Trizol reagent was used to extract total RNA, and RNA quality was then checked on an Agilent 2100 Bioanalyzer.

Here the chain combines TRBV19 and TRBJ1-2; TRBD1 could be the D gene, as 6 bases match. The TCR sequence derives from a woman under 30 with Graves' hyperthyroidism. Sequenced material: blood. CDR3 reads: CASSIRQGSYGYTF. The base sequence is TGTGCCAGTAGTATCAGGCAGGGGTCCTATGGCTACACCTTC.